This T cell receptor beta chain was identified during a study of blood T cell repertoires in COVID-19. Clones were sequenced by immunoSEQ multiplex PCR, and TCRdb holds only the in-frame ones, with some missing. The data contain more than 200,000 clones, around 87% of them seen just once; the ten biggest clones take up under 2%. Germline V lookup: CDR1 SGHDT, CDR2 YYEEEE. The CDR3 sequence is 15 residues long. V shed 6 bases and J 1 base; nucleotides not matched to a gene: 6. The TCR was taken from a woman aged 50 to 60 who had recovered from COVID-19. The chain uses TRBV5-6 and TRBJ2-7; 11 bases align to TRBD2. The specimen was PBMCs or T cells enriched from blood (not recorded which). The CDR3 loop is CASTLAGGVSYEQYF. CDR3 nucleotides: TGTGCCAGCACCTTAGCGGGAGGGGTGTCCTACGAGCAGTACTTC.